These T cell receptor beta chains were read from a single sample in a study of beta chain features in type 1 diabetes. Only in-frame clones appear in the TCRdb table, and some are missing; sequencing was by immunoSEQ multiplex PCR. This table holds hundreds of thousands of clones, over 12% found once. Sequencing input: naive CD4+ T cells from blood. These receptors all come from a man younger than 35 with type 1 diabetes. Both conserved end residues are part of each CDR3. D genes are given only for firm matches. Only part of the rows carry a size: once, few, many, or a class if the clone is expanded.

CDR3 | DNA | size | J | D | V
CSVEYPFGGTREGLAYTQYF | TGCAGCGTTGAATACCCCTTCGGCGGCACGCGGGAGGGACTTGCGTATACGCAGTATTTT | few | TRBJ2-3 | TRBD2 | TRBV29-1
CASSGQGRDYEQYF | TGTGCCAGCAGTGGACAGGGACGTGACTACGAGCAGTACTTC | NA | TRBJ2-7 | TRBD1 | TRBV2
CASSLLGSPLHF | TGTGCCAGCAGTTTACTGGGTTCACCCCTCCACTTT | NA | TRBJ1-6 | NA | TRBV27
CASSMRAGGVNDEQFF | TGTGCCAGTAGTATGAGAGCAGGGGGCGTCAATGATGAGCAGTTCTTC | few | TRBJ2-1 | TRBD1 | TRBV19
CASSLYLALSTDTQYF | TGTGCCAGCAGCTTATATCTAGCTCTGAGCACAGATACGCAGTATTTT | few | TRBJ2-3 | NA | TRBV13
CASSQGNQPQHF | TGTGCCAGCAGCCAAGGCAATCAGCCCCAGCATTTT | few | TRBJ1-5 | NA | TRBV14
CASTGVRNTGELFF | TGTGCCAGCACCGGGGTTCGGAACACCGGGGAGCTGTTTTTT | few | TRBJ2-2 | NA | TRBV2
CASGWTGTYEQYF | TGTGCCAGCGGGTGGACAGGGACCTACGAGCAGTACTTC | few | TRBJ2-7 | TRBD1 | TRBV7-9
CASTERAGTSADGELFF | TGCGCCAGCACGGAGAGAGCCGGGACTAGCGCTGACGGGGAGCTGTTTTTT | NA | TRBJ2-2 | TRBD2 | TRBV5-1
CASSFRRGYYNEQFF | TGTGCCAGCAGCTTCCGAAGAGGATACTACAATGAGCAGTTCTTC | few | TRBJ2-1 | NA | TRBV27
CASSQEGQGAIPYEQYF | TGCGCCAGCAGCCAAGAAGGACAGGGGGCAATCCCCTACGAGCAGTACTTC | NA | TRBJ2-7 | TRBD1 | TRBV4-3
CASSSTGGEDTQYF | TGTGCCAGCAGCTCGACAGGGGGCGAAGATACGCAGTATTTT | few | TRBJ2-3 | TRBD1 | TRBV7-2
CAWADRRQYF | TGTGCCTGGGCAGACAGAAGGCAGTACTTC | NA | TRBJ2-7 | NA | TRBV30
CASSFRTGDEKLFF | TGCGCCAGCAGTTTCCGGACAGGGGATGAAAAACTGTTTTTT | few | TRBJ1-4 | TRBD1 | TRBV10-2
CASSFWTGVSNQPQHF | TGTGCCAGCAGCTTCTGGACAGGGGTTAGCAATCAGCCCCAGCATTTT | few | TRBJ1-5 | TRBD1 | TRBV7-9
CAISGGRDRENQPQHF | TGTGCCATCAGTGGGGGCCGGGACAGGGAAAATCAGCCCCAGCATTTT | NA | TRBJ1-5 | TRBD1 | TRBV10-3
CATTPQSGYTF | TGCGCCACCACTCCCCAGTCTGGCTACACCTTC | few | TRBJ1-2 | NA | TRBV4-3
CASSAGTSGGETQYF | TGTGCCAGCAGCGCCGGGACTAGCGGGGGGGAGACGCAGTATTTT | NA | TRBJ2-3 | TRBD2 | TRBV7-2
CASSELDRAYGYTF | TGTGCCAGCAGTGAGCTGGACAGGGCCTATGGCTACACCTTC | NA | TRBJ1-2 | TRBD1 | TRBV25-1
CASSAYLNTEAFF | TGTGCCAGCAGTGCGTACCTGAACACTGAAGCTTTCTTT | once | TRBJ1-1 | NA | TRBV2
CASSAGFIETQYF | TGTGCCAGCAGTGCTGGGTTTATAGAGACCCAGTACTTC | NA | TRBJ2-5 | NA | TRBV2
CSVRRQWNTEAFF | TGCAGCGTCCGGCGGCAGTGGAACACTGAAGCTTTCTTT | few | TRBJ1-1 | NA | TRBV29-1
CASSRVQTRSSSYNEQFF | TGTGCCAGCAGCCGGGTCCAGACCAGATCCAGCTCCTACAATGAGCAGTTCTTC | NA | TRBJ2-1 | NA | TRBV7-3
CASTRDTDTQYF | TGTGCCAGCACCCGGGACACAGATACGCAGTATTTT | NA | TRBJ2-3 | NA | TRBV6-1
CASSPGRTQEQFF | TGTGCCAGTAGCCCGGGACGGACTCAGGAGCAGTTCTTC | NA | TRBJ2-1 | NA | TRBV19
CASSRTAGTGNEQYF | TGTGCCAGCAGCCGCACCGCCGGGACAGGGAACGAGCAGTACTTC | few | TRBJ2-7 | TRBD1 | TRBV5-4
CASSRDSIYEQYF | TGTGCCAGCAGCCGGGACTCCATCTACGAGCAGTACTTC | NA | TRBJ2-7 | NA | TRBV5-4
CSLLAKNIQYF | TGCAGCCTCTTAGCCAAAAACATTCAGTACTTC | few | TRBJ2-4 | NA | TRBV20-1
CAWSLAGGYEQYF | TGTGCCTGGAGTTTAGCGGGAGGCTACGAGCAGTACTTC | NA | TRBJ2-7 | TRBD2 | TRBV30
CASSLLMWGEQYF | TGTGCCAGCAGCTTATTGATGTGGGGCGAGCAGTACTTC | NA | TRBJ2-7 | NA | TRBV7-9
CASSQDLSDRGTYEQYF | TGCGCCAGCAGCCAAGATCTATCAGACAGGGGAACCTACGAGCAGTACTTC | NA | TRBJ2-7 | TRBD1 | TRBV4-3
CSARGAWGYTF | TGCAGTGCTCGAGGGGCTTGGGGCTACACCTTC | NA | TRBJ1-2 | NA | TRBV20-1
CASSSPTGTDTQYF | TGTGCCAGCTCAAGCCCCACGGGCACAGATACGCAGTATTTT | few | TRBJ2-3 | NA | TRBV18
CSTLSGGTDTQYF | TGCAGCACCCTGTCAGGGGGCACAGATACGCAGTATTTT | NA | TRBJ2-3 | NA | TRBV29-1
CASSKGLPGELFF | TGTGCCAGCAGCAAGGGTTTGCCCGGGGAGCTGTTTTTT | few | TRBJ2-2 | NA | TRBV11-2
CASSAGREDGEFF | TGTGCCAGCAGCGCGGGGAGGGAGGACGGGGAGTTCTTC | few | TRBJ2-1 | TRBD2 | TRBV9
CSVRKRTALDTEAFF | TGCAGCGTCCGAAAGAGGACAGCCCTGGACACTGAAGCTTTCTTT | NA | TRBJ1-1 | NA | TRBV29-1
CASSRAVRTSYEQYF | TGTGCCAGCAGCCGGGCCGTGAGGACCTCCTACGAGCAGTACTTC | few | TRBJ2-7 | NA | TRBV4-2
CASRPPGQGLPQQFF | TGTGCCAGCAGACCACCGGGACAGGGGCTCCCTCAGCAGTTCTTC | NA | TRBJ2-1 | TRBD1 | TRBV6-5
CGTQSQPTYEQYF | TGTGGCACCCAATCACAGCCCACCTACGAGCAGTACTTC | few | TRBJ2-7 | NA | TRBV6-1
CASSLKRYPQYF | TGTGCCAGCAGTCTGAAGCGGTATCCGCAGTATTTT | few | TRBJ2-3 | NA | TRBV28
CASSLPGANVLTF | TGTGCCAGCAGCTTACCAGGGGCCAACGTCCTGACTTTC | NA | TRBJ2-6 | NA | TRBV11-3
CSVCPTTGELFF | TGCAGCGTCTGCCCAACCACCGGGGAGCTGTTTTTT | NA | TRBJ2-2 | NA | TRBV29-1
CSVARRDEQYF | TGCAGCGTTGCCAGGAGAGACGAGCAGTACTTC | few | TRBJ2-7 | NA | TRBV29-1